The sequence of this T cell receptor (beta chain) was determined in a study of response to subunit inactivated influenza vaccine. TCRdb reanalysed the RT-PCR reads using MiXCR and keeps one entry per CDR3 protein. The table records about 180,000 distinct CDR3 sequences, around 8.8% of them present only once. Germline V gene data show CDR1 as SNHLY and CDR2 as FYNNEI. The CDR3 sequence is 12 residues long. The V gene lost 4 bases and the J gene lost 9 bases, with 13 bases spanning the gap. This clonotype has just a few counts. The TCR originated in a man aged 45-65 years who received an inactivated influenza vaccine. Sequences were derived from non-naive T cells sorted from PBMCs, sampled on the day of vaccination. The J gene is TRBJ2-7, the V gene TRBV2, with D maybe TRBD1 (6 bases). DNA of the CDR3: TGTGCCAGCAGTGGAGGGGGTATCGGGCAGTACTTC. Translating it yields CASSGGGIGQYF.